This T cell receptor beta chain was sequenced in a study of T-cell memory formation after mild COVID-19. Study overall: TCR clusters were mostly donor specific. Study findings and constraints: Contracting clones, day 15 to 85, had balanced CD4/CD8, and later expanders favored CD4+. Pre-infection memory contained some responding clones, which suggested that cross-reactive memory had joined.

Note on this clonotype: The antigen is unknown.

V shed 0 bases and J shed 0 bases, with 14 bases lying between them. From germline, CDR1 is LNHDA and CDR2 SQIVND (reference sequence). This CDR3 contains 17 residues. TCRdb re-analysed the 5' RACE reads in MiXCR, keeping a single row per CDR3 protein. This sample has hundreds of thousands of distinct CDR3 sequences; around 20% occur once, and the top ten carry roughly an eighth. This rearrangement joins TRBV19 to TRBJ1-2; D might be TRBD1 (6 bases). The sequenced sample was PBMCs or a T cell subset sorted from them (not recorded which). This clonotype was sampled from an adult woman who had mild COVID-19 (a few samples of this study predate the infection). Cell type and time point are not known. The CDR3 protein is CASSIDFRQDANYGYTF. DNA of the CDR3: TGTGCCAGTAGTATAGACTTTCGACAGGATGCTAACTATGGCTACACCTTC.